What follows are 13 T cell receptor beta chains derived from one specimen sequenced in a study of T-cell memory formation after mild COVID-19. TCRdb re-analysed the 5' RACE reads in MiXCR, keeping a single row per CDR3 protein. This sample has approximately 300,000 distinct CDR3 sequences, with 15% to 20% found just once. Sequenced sample: PBMCs or a T cell subset sorted from them (not recorded which). These receptors were collected from a man aged 18 to 29 who had mild COVID-19 (a few samples of this study predate the infection). Cell type and time point are not known.

The count of this clonotype is one. V is TRBV9 and J is TRBJ2-3; TRBD2 agrees at 10 bases. The CDR3 contains 15 residues. The germline V gene encodes CDR1 SGDLS and CDR2 YYNGEE. The trim removed 4 bases at V and 2 bases at J, leaving 4 bases unmatched. The DNA for the CDR3 is TGTGCCAGCAGCTCTAGCGGGGGTGTCACAGATACGCAGTATTTT. Residues: CASSSSGGVTDTQYF.

The J gene is TRBJ2-7, the V gene TRBV14, with 9 bases that match TRBD2. Per germline, CDR1 SGHDN and CDR2 FVKESK. The length of the CDR3 is 16 residues. V lost 0 bases, J lost 3 bases, and 6 bases stayed unmatched. The CDR3 spells CASSQEKRGERYEQYV. In nucleotides, the CDR3 is TGTGCCAGCAGCCAAGAGAAGCGGGGGGAACGCTACGAGCAGTACGTC.

This clonotype was observed once. The CDR3 region is CAPEGRIQYF. As DNA, the CDR3 is TGTGCCCCCGAGGGGCGCATTCAGTACTTC. J is TRBJ2-4 and V is TRBV24-1; either TRBD1 or TRBD2 may fit D (5 bases each). The CDR3 sequence is 10 residues long. V shed 12 bases and J shed 9 bases, with 11 bases lying between them. Germline V gene data show CDR1 as KGHDR and CDR2 as SFDVKD.

This clonotype was seen repeatedly, ten times or more. The rearrangement uses TRBV29-1 and TRBJ2-3; the D gene is possibly TRBD1 (6 bases). V was trimmed by 6 bases and J by 1 base, leaving 17 bases between them. CDR3 length equals 15 residues. Germline CDR1 reads SQVTM; CDR2 reads ANQGSEA. CDR3 in amino acids: CSVTGQGPGTDTQYF. The CDR3 DNA reads as TGCAGCGTCACGGGGCAGGGGCCTGGCACAGATACGCAGTATTTT.

V is TRBV4-1 and J is TRBJ1-5, with D hard to call. Trimming shortened V by 0 bases and J by 7 bases, and 13 bases separated the two germline ends. This CDR3 region has 15 residues. CDR1 MGHRA and CDR2 YSYEKL come from the germline V gene. CDR3 sequence (DNA): TGCGCCAGCAGCCAAGATTTCGGGGTAGGCCAGCCCCAGCATTTT. This sequence encodes CASSQDFGVGQPQHF.

This clonotype appeared many times. The J gene is TRBJ2-7, the V gene TRBV2; 8 bases are shared with TRBD1. The V segment lost 4 bases and the J segment 4 bases; nucleotides outside the gene matches: 6. The CDR3 is made up of 14 amino acids. Germline CDR1 reads SNHLY; CDR2 reads FYNNEI. The CDR3 loop reads CASSAWTGMYEQYF. In DNA, the CDR3 is TGTGCCAGCAGTGCCTGGACAGGGATGTACGAGCAGTACTTC.

Notes on this clonotype: Germline and junction disagree at one end, which may indicate a read error. The J gene is TRBJ2-2, the V gene TRBV7-7; D unclear. This CDR3 contains 12 residues. The germline V gene encodes CDR1 SSHAT and CDR2 FNYEAQ (reference sequence). The CDR3 sequence: CASSAWTGELFF. The DNA for the CDR3 is TGTGCTAGCAGCGCATGGACCGGGGAGCTGTTTTTT.

This clonotype has a handful of counts. V gene TRBV4-1 combines with J gene TRBJ1-3; weak D call: TRBD1 (6 bases). Germline V lookup: CDR1 MGHRA, CDR2 YSYEKL. V dropped 0 bases and J dropped 2 bases, with 11 bases sitting between them. This CDR3 is 16 amino acids long. CDR3 nucleotide sequence: TGCGCCAGCAGCCAAGATCTCCGGGGGCCTGGAAACACCATATATTTT. As protein: CASSQDLRGPGNTIYF.

Only a few counts were recorded for this clonotype. This sequence joins TRBV7-8 and TRBJ2-1; no firm D call. V was pared by 5 bases and J by 4 bases, with 18 bases between. This CDR3 is built from 16 residues. Germline loops: CDR1 SGHVS, CDR2 FQNEAQ. The DNA for the CDR3 is TGTGCCAGCAGCCTATCGACCCGATCTAGGTACAATGAGCAGTTCTTC. Its protein is CASSLSTRSRYNEQFF.

This clonotype was observed a few times. The chain joins TRBV7-9 to TRBJ1-1; D is uncertain. This CDR3 is built from 13 residues. V was pared by 3 bases and J by 6 bases, with 11 bases between. Germline CDR1 is SEHNR and CDR2 is FQNEAQ (reference sequence). The CDR3 is CASSFAGFSEAFF. The CDR3 nucleotides read TGTGCCAGCAGCTTCGCTGGGTTCTCTGAAGCTTTCTTT.

This clonotype was detected a few times. V is TRBV6-2 or TRBV6-3 and J is TRBJ2-7, with TRBD2 as a possible D gene (6 bases). Germline V gene lookup returns CDR1 MNHEY and CDR2 SVGEGT. The CDR3 has 12 amino acids. The V and J ends lost 5 bases and 3 bases respectively, with 8 bases between them. The CDR3 DNA is TGTGCCAGCAGTGCGGGGAACTACGAGCAGTACGTC. This sequence encodes CASSAGNYEQYV.

The CDR3 bases are TGTGCCAGCAGCTCACACAGGACAGGGGTCTACAATGAGCAGTTCTTC. Translation gives CASSSHRTGVYNEQFF. V gene TRBV7-9 combines with J gene TRBJ2-1; the match to TRBD1 covers 9 bases. The CDR3 is made up of 16 amino acids. Germline CDR1 is SEHNR and CDR2 is FQNEAQ (reference sequence). Trimming removed 4 bases from V and 3 bases from J; junction bases left unmatched: 7.

The V call is TRBV10-3, the J call TRBJ1-2; D call uncertain. The CDR3 has 15 residues. Trimming shortened V by 0 bases and J by 0 bases, and 8 bases separated the two germline ends. Germline V gene data show CDR1 as ENHRY and CDR2 as SYGVKD. The CDR3 nucleotides are TGTGCCATCAGTGAGTCGATAGGAACTAACTATGGCTACACCTTC. This gives the protein CAISESIGTNYGYTF.